The 8 T cell receptor beta chains in this list originate from one sample, sequenced in a study of blood T cell repertoires in COVID-19. Here immunoSEQ multiplex PCR was the method, and the copy in TCRdb shows in-frame clones only, minus some. The sample has around 86,000 clones, roughly 84% seen once. Material for sequencing was peripheral blood. All receptors derive from a human donor in a cohort sampled during active COVID-19.

The V gene is TRBV5-6, the J gene TRBJ2-5; TRBD2 matches at 9 bases. V shed 4 bases and J 4 bases; nucleotides not matched to a gene: 14. Germline CDR1 and CDR2: SGHDT and YYEEEE. This CDR3 has 17 amino acids. The CDR3 reads CASSNRGSGRRRETQYF. Here the CDR3 DNA reads TGTGCCAGCAGCAACCGGGGCAGCGGGAGGAGGAGAGAGACCCAGTACTTC.

The chain employs TRBV11-2 and TRBJ2-4; D is unclear. Between the trimmed V and J ends, which lost 2 bases and 1 base, there was a span of 15 bases. The CDR3 is made up of 17 amino acids. Germline-derived CDR1 and CDR2 are SGHAT and FQNNGV. The CDR3: CASSLNPADGAKNIQYF. The CDR3 DNA reads TGTGCCAGCAGCTTAAACCCGGCTGACGGGGCCAAAAACATTCAGTACTTC.

Here the CDR3 DNA reads TGCGCCAGCAGCCAAGATTGGCTAGCGGGGGGCCCCGGGGAGCTGTTTTTT. This codes for CASSQDWLAGGPGELFF. V and J are TRBV4-3 and TRBJ2-2; 11 nucleotides agree with TRBD2. The V gene end was trimmed by 0 bases and the J gene end by 6 bases; junction bases not matched to a gene: 6. This CDR3 has 17 residues. Germline V CDR1 and CDR2: LGHNA, YSLEER.

The J gene is TRBJ2-3, the V gene TRBV15; 11 bases are shared with TRBD1. The CDR3 extends over 16 amino acids. From germline, CDR1 is LNHNV and CDR2 YYDKDF (reference sequence). V was pared by 4 bases and J by 6 bases, with 9 bases of the junction left unmatched. DNA for the CDR3: TGTGCCACCAGCACCCGGACAGGGGGCAACGCGGATACGCAGTATTTT. Protein sequence: CATSTRTGGNADTQYF.

The chain joins TRBV5-1 to TRBJ2-1, with 8 bases aligning to TRBD2. The CDR3 loop spans 13 amino acids. V dropped 1 base and J dropped 7; count of bases not matched to a gene: 1. Germline V lookup: CDR1 SGHRS, CDR2 YFSETQ. For the CDR3, the DNA is TGCGCCAGCAGCTTGTCGGGGGGGAATGAGCAGTTCTTC. It codes for CASSLSGGNEQFF.

The V and J genes are TRBV19 and TRBJ2-5, with 12 bases that match TRBD2. V was clipped by 3 bases and J by 5 bases; unmatched bases: 7. This CDR3 comprises 16 residues. In germline, CDR1 is LNHDA, CDR2 SQIVND (reference sequence). CDR3 DNA sequence: TGTGCCAGTAGTATCTTGTCTAGCGGGGGGGTGGAGACCCAGTACTTC. Translation: CASSILSSGGVETQYF.

The chain carries TRBV4-1 and TRBJ2-2; 7 positions match TRBD2. From germline, CDR1 is MGHRA and CDR2 YSYEKL. The CDR3 extends over 18 amino acids. Germline trimming cut 0 bases from V and 5 bases from J; bases unmatched to any gene: 12. CDR3 in amino acids: CASSQDLFGLGGTGELFF. Written as DNA, the CDR3 is TGCGCCAGCAGCCAAGATCTTTTCGGACTAGGCGGGACCGGGGAGCTGTTTTTT.

The rearrangement joins TRBV4-1 to TRBJ1-5; TRBD1 matches 8 bases. The CDR3 has 17 residues. Germline V CDR1 and CDR2: MGHRA, YSYEKL. Trimming cost V 0 bases and J 4 bases; bases outside gene matches: 8. The CDR3 DNA reads as TGCGCCAGCAGCCAAGATAGGGGCAGGGGGCTTAATCAGCCCCAGCATTTT. This sequence encodes CASSQDRGRGLNQPQHF.